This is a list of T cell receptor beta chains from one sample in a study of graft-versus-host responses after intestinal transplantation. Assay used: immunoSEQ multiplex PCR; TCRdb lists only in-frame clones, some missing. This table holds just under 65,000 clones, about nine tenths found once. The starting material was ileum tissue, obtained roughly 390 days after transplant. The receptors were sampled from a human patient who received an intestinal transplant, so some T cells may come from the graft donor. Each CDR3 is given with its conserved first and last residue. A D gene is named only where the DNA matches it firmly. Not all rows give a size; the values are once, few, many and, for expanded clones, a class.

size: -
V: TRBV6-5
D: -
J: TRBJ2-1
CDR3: CASSTGTHNEQFF
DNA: TGTGCCAGCAGTACAGGGACTCACAATGAGCAGTTCTTC

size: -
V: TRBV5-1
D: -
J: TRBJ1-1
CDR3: CASSLGQGQSLAEAFF
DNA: TGCGCCAGCAGCTTGGGGCAGGGACAATCCCTGGCTGAAGCTTTCTTT

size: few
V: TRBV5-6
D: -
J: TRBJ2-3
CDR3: CASSLGGGTDTQYF
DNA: TGTGCCAGCAGCTTGGGAGGGGGCACAGATACGCAGTATTTT

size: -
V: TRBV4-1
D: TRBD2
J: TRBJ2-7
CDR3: CASSQGGLAGGEQYF
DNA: TGCGCCAGCAGCCAAGGAGGACTAGCGGGAGGCGAGCAGTACTTC

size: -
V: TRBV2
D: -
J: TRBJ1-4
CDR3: CASSRQTEKLFF
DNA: TGTGCCAGCAGCAGACAGACTGAAAAACTGTTTTTT

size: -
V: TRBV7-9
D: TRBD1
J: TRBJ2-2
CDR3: CASSAQTGLRNTGELFF
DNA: TGTGCCAGCAGCGCTCAGACAGGGCTCCGGAACACCGGGGAGCTGTTTTTT

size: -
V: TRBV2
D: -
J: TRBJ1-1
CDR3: CASSGVPLNTEAFF
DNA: TGTGCCAGCAGTGGCGTCCCCCTGAACACTGAAGCTTTCTTT

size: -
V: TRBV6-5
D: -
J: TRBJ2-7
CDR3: CASSSTSSYEQYF
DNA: TGTGCCAGCAGTTCAACTAGCTCCTACGAGCAGTACTTC

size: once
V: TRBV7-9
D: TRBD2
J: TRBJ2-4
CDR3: CASSPAAGLAFTKNIQYF
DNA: TGTGCCAGCAGCCCCGCCGCGGGACTAGCTTTTACCAAAAACATTCAGTACTTC

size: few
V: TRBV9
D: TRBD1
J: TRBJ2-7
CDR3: CASSVGQGTEQYF
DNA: TGTGCCAGCAGCGTGGGACAGGGGACCGAGCAGTACTTC

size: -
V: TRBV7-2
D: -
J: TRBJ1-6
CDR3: CASSSYRESPLHF
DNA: TGTGCCAGCAGCTCCTACAGGGAGTCACCCCTCCACTTT

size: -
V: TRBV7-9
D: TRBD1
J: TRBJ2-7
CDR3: CASSLATTGGEQYF
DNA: TGTGCCAGCAGCTTAGCAACCACAGGGGGAGAGCAGTACTTC

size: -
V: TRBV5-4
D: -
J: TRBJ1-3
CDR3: CASSRDGPSGNTIYF
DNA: TGTGCCAGCAGCCGGGACGGCCCCTCTGGAAACACCATATATTTT

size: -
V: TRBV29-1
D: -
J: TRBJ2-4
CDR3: CSGGTAQGNIQYF
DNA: TGCAGCGGCGGGACAGCCCAAGGGAACATTCAGTACTTC

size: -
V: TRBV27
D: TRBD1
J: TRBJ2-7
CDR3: CASHGSEGQGRKFGYEQYF
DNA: TGTGCCAGCCACGGGTCGGAGGGACAGGGTCGAAAGTTTGGTTACGAGCAGTACTTC

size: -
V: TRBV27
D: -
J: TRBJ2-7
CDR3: CASSQRQSLHYEQYF
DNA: TGTGCCAGCAGTCAAAGGCAGTCCTTACACTACGAGCAGTACTTC

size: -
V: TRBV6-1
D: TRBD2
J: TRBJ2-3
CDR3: CASSEGLATDTQYF
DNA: TGTGCCAGCAGTGAAGGACTAGCAACAGATACGCAGTATTTT

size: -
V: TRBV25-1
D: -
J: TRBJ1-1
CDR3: CASSGNTEAFF
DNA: TGTGCCAGCAGTGGCAACACTGAAGCTTTCTTT

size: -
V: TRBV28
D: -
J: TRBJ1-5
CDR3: CAIRPGTGIWPQHF
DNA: TGTGCCATCCGCCCTGGGACGGGCATCTGGCCCCAGCATTTT

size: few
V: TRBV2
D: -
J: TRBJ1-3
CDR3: CASQWGTGNTIYF
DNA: TGTGCCAGCCAGTGGGGTACTGGAAACACCATATATTTT

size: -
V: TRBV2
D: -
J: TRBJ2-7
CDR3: CASSGSRDGGTYEQYF
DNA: TGTGCCAGCAGTGGATCCCGGGACGGAGGCACCTACGAGCAGTACTTC

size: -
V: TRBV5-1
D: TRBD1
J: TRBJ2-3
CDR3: CASRPGQLTDTQYF
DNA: TGCGCCAGCAGGCCGGGACAGCTCACAGATACGCAGTATTTT

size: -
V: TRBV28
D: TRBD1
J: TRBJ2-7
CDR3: CASNPLPQDRPHEQYF
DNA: TGTGCCAGCAATCCCTTGCCTCAGGACAGGCCCCACGAGCAGTACTTC

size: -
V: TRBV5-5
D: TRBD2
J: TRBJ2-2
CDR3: CASSLLGLAANTGELFF
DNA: TGTGCCAGCAGCTTACTAGGACTAGCGGCGAACACCGGGGAGCTGTTTTTT

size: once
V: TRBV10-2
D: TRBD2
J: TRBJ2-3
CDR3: CASSESLWTSGPPTSTDTQYF
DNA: TGCGCCAGCAGTGAGTCGTTGTGGACTAGCGGGCCTCCTACTAGCACAGATACGCAGTATTTT

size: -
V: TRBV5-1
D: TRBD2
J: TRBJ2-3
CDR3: CASSLILAGGLDTQYF
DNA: TGCGCCAGCAGCTTGATCCTAGCGGGTGGTCTAGATACGCAGTATTTT

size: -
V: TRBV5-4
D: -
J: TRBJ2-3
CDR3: CASSSLSDTQYF
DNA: TGTGCCAGCAGCTCCTTGTCAGATACGCAGTATTTT

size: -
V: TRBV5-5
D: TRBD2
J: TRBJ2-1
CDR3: CASSLWGGNEQFF
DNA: TGTGCCAGCAGCTTGTGGGGGGGCAATGAGCAGTTCTTC

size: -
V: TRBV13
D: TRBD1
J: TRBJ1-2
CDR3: CASSPAGDREGYTF
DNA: TGTGCCAGCAGCCCGGCCGGGGACAGAGAAGGCTACACCTTC

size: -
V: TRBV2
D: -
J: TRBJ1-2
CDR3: CASSEGWGHSPVYGYTF
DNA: TGTGCCAGCAGTGAAGGGTGGGGTCATTCACCCGTCTATGGCTACACCTTC

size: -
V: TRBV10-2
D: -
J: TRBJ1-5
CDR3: CASSDFGGLSNQPQHF
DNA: TGCGCCAGCAGTGACTTCGGAGGGTTGAGCAATCAGCCCCAGCATTTT

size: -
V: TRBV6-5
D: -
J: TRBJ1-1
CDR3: CASSYSGGRAFF
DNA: TGTGCCAGCAGTTACTCGGGAGGGAGAGCTTTCTTT

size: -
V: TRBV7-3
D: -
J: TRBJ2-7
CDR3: CASSLGGGTLLSYEQYF
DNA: TGTGCCAGCAGCTTAGGAGGCGGGACCCTCCTTTCCTACGAGCAGTACTTC

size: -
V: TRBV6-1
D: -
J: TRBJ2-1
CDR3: CASSDLQNNEQFF
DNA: TGTGCCAGCAGTGATCTGCAGAACAATGAGCAGTTCTTC

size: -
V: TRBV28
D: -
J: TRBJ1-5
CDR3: CASRPSAGQGFGQPQHF
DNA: TGTGCCAGCAGACCTTCGGCCGGGCAGGGCTTCGGGCAGCCCCAGCATTTT

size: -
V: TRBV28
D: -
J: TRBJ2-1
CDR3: CASSLFPSSYNEQFF
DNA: TGTGCCAGCAGTTTATTTCCGAGCTCCTACAATGAGCAGTTCTTC

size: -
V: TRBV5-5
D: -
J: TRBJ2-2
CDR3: CASSLSDTGELFF
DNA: TGTGCCAGCAGCTTAAGTGACACCGGGGAGCTGTTTTTT

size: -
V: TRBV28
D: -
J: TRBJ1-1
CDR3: CASSRAGMSTEAFF
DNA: TGTGCCAGCAGTAGGGCAGGGATGAGCACTGAAGCTTTCTTT

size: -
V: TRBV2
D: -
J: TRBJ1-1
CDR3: CASSEGGRTEAFF
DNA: TGTGCCAGCAGTGAAGGGGGCAGGACTGAAGCTTTCTTT

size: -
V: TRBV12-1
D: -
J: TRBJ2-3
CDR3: CASSATDRIPRYGTDTQYF
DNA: TGTGCCAGCAGCGCCACCGATAGAATCCCTCGCTATGGCACAGATACGCAGTATTTT

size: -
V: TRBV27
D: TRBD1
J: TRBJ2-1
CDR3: CASTSSGTGLNEQFF
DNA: TGTGCCAGCACCTCTTCCGGGACAGGTTTGAATGAGCAGTTCTTC

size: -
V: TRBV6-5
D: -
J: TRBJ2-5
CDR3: CASRTDYYGQTQYF
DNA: TGTGCCAGCAGGACGGACTATTACGGGCAGACCCAGTACTTC

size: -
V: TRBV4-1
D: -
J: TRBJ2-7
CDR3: CASSQVYGHAYEQYF
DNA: TGCGCCAGCAGCCAAGTGTACGGGCACGCCTACGAGCAGTACTTC

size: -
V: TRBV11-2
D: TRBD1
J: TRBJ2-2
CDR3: CASSLMTGTTGELFF
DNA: TGTGCCAGCAGCTTAATGACAGGGACCACCGGGGAGCTGTTTTTT

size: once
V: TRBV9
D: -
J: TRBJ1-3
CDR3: CASSALIDLVGNTIYF
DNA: TGTGCCAGCAGCGCCCTCATAGACCTTGTGGGGAACACCATATATTTT

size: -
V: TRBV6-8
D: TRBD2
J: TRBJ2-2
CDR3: CASRYRLAEIRTGELFF
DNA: TGTGCCAGCAGGTATCGACTAGCCGAGATTCGGACCGGGGAGCTGTTTTTT

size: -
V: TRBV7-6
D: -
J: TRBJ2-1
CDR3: CASSFSETPNEQFF
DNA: TGTGCCAGCAGCTTCTCCGAGACCCCCAATGAGCAGTTCTTC

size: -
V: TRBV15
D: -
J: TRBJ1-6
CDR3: CATSRDRVNSPLHF
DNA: TGTGCCACCAGCAGAGATCGGGTCAATTCACCCCTCCACTTT

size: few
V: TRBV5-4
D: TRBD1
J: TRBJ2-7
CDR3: CASSLGRQGSIYEQYF
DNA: TGTGCCAGCAGCTTGGGGAGACAGGGCTCTATCTACGAGCAGTACTTC

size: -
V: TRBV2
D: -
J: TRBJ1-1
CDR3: CASSEDRRGTEAFF
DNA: TGTGCCAGCAGTGAAGACAGGCGGGGCACTGAAGCTTTCTTT

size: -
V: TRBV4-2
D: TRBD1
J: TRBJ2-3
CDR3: CASSQDQGTGVADTQYF
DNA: TGTGCCAGCAGCCAAGATCAGGGAACAGGGGTCGCAGATACGCAGTATTTT

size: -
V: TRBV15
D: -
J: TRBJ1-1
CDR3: CATSSENTEAFF
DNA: TGTGCCACCAGCAGCGAGAACACTGAAGCTTTCTTT

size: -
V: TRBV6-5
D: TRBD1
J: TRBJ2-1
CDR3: CASSYGTAPYNEQFF
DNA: TGTGCCAGCAGTTACGGGACAGCTCCTTACAATGAGCAGTTCTTC